This record concerns one T cell receptor beta chain sequence. The antigen remains undetermined. Germline and junction disagree at one end, which may indicate a read error. The sample is drawn from a study of blood T cells in healthy people across ages. Findings of the study overall: Whereas aged donors had fewer naive CD4+ cells, long-lived donors had more of them and higher diversity.

The V gene's germline CDR1 is MNHEY and CDR2 SVGAGI. The CDR3 totals 15 residues. A sample-barcoded 5' primer and a J-beta primer mix were used in a second PCR of about 6 to 11 cycles. Each cDNA molecule was tagged by a template-switch adaptor that had 12 random nucleotides. TCRdb analysed the 5' RACE reads with MiXCR anew, one entry per CDR3 protein. Of approximately 810,000 distinct CDR3 sequences listed, 25% to 30% are singletons. PBMCs, at least 6 million per sample, were isolated. The sample taken for sequencing was blood. The TCR comes from an elderly woman in good health. The V gene is TRBV6-5, the J gene TRBJ2-7; D possibly corresponds to TRBD2 (5 bases). DNA for the CDR3: TGTGCCAGCAGTTACTTCACGGGGTGCGGATACGAGCGGTACTTC. Its protein product is CASSYFTGCGYERYF.